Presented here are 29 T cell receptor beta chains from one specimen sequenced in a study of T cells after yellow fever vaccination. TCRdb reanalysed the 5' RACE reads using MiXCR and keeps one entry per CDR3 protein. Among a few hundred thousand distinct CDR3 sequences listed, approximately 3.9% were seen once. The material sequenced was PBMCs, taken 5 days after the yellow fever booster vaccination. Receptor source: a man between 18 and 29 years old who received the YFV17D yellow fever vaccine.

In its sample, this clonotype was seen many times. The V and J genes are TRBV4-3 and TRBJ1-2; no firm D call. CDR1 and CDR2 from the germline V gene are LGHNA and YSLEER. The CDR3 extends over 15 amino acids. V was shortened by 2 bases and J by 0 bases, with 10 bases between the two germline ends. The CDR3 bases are TGCGCCAGCAGCCAACTCGGAGGGACTAACTATGGCTACACCTTC. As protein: CASSQLGGTNYGYTF.

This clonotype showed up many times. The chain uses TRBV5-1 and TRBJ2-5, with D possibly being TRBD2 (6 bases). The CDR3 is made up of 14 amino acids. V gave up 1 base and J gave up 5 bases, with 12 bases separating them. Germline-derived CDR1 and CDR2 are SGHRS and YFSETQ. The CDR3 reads CASSLLGGIETQYF. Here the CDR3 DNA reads TGCGCCAGCAGCTTGCTCGGGGGTATTGAGACCCAGTACTTC.

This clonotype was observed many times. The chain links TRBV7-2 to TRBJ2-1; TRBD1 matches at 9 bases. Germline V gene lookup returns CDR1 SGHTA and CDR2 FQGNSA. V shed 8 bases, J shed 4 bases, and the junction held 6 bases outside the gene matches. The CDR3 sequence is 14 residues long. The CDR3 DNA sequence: TGTGCCAGCCGGCGGGACAGGGTGTACAATGAGCAGTTCTTC. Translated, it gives CASRRDRVYNEQFF. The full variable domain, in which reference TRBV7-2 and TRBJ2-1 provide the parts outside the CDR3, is GAGVSQSPSNKVTEKGKDVELRCDPISGHTALYWYRQSLGQGLEFLIYFQGNSAPDKSGLPSDRFSAERTGGSVSTLTIQRTQQEDSAVYLCASRRDRVYNEQFFGPGTRLTVL.

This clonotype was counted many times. The CDR3 protein is CASSHDYLNEQFF. The CDR3 coding sequence is TGTGCCAGCAGCCACGACTACCTTAATGAGCAGTTCTTC. This sequence joins TRBV14 and TRBJ2-1; D is possibly TRBD2 (5 bases). CDR3 length: 13 amino acids. The germline CDR1 and CDR2 sequences are SGHDN and FVKESK. V gave up 3 bases and J gave up 7 bases, with 10 bases separating them.

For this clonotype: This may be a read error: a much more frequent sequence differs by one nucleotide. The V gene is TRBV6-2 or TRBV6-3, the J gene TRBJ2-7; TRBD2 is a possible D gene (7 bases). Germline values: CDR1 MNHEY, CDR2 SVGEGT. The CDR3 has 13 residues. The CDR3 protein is CACRPGGPYEQYV. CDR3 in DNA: TGTGCCTGCAGGCCCGGGGGGCCATACGAGCAGTACGTC.

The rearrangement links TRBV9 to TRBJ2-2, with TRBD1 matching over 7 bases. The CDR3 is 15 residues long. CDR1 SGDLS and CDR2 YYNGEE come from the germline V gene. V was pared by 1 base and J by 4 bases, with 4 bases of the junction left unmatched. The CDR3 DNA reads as TGTGCCAGCAGCGTAAGGGGGCCTGGCACCGGGGAGCTGTTTTTT. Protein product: CASSVRGPGTGELFF.

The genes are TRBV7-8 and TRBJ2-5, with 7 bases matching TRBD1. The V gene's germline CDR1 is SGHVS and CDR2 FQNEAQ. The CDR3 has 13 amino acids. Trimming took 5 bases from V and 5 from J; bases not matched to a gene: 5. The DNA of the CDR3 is TGTGCCAGCAGCGTTGACAGGGAGGAGACCCAGTACTTC. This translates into CASSVDREETQYF.

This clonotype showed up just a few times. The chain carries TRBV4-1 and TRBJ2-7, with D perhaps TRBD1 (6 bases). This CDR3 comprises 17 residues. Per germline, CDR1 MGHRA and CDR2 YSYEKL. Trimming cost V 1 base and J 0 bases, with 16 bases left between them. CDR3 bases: TGCGCCAGCAGCCAAGTCGGGGTAACAGGGAGCTCCTACGAGCAGTACTTC. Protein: CASSQVGVTGSSYEQYF.

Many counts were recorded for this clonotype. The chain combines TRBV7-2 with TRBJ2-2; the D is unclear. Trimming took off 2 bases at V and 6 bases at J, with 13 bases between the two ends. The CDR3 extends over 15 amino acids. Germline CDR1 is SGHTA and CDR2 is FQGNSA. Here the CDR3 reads CASSLSFSFSGELFF. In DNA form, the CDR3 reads TGTGCCAGCAGCTTAAGTTTTTCTTTCTCCGGGGAGCTGTTTTTT.

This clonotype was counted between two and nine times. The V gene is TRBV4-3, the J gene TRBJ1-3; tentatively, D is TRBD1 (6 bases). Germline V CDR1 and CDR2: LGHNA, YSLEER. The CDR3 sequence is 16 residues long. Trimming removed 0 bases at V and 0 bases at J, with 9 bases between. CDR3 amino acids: CASSQEQGFSGNTIYF. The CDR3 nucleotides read TGCGCCAGCAGCCAAGAGCAGGGGTTCTCTGGAAACACCATATATTTT.

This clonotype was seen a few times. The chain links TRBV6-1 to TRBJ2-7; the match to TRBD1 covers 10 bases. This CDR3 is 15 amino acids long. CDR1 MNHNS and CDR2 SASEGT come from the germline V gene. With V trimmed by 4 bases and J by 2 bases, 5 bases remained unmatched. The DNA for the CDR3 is TGTGCCAGCAGTGTCGGACAGGGGGACACCTACGAGCAGTACGTC. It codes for CASSVGQGDTYEQYV.

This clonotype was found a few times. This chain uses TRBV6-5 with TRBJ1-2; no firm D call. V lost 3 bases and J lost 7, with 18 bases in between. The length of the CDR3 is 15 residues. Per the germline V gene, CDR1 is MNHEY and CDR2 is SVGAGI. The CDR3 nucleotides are TGTGCCAGCAGTTATTCAATTTCAGGATCGGTTGGCTACACCTTC. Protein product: CASSYSISGSVGYTF.

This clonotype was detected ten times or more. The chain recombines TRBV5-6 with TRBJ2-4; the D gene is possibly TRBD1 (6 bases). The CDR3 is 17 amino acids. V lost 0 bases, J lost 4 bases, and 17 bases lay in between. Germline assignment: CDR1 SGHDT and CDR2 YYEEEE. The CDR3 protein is CASSLVGGQSKKNIQYF. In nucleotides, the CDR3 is TGTGCCAGCAGCTTGGTGGGCGGACAGTCAAAAAAAAACATTCAGTACTTC.

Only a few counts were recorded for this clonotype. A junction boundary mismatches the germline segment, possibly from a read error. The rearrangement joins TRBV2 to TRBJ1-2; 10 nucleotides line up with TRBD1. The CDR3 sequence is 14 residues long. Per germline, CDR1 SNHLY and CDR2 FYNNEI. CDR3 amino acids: CASREGQGVYGYTF. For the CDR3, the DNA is TGTGCCAGCAGGGAAGGACAGGGGGTTTATGGCTACACCTTC. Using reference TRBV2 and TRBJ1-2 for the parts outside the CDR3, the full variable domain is EPEVTQTPSHQVTQMGQEVILRCVPISNHLYFYWYRQILGQKVEFLVSFYNNEISEKSEIFDDQFSVERPDGSNFTLKIRSTKLEDSAMYFCASREGQGVYGYTFGSGTRLTVV.

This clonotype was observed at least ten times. The CDR3 nucleotides are TGTGCCAGCAGCCTTCAGGGGGCGCGAGGCTACACCTTC. It translates to CASSLQGARGYTF. This chain connects TRBV12-3 or TRBV12-4 to TRBJ1-2, with 8 bases identical to TRBD1. This CDR3 region has 13 residues. J was trimmed by 8 bases and V by 6 bases; bases with no gene match: 8.

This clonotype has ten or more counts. CDR3 nucleotides: TGTGCCAGCAGTCCTCTAGCGGGGGAGTACAATGAGCAGTTCTTC. The encoded protein is CASSPLAGEYNEQFF. The rearrangement uses TRBV6-2 or TRBV6-3 and TRBJ2-1; 10 positions agree with TRBD2. Germline V gives CDR1 MNHEY, CDR2 SVGEGT. J was trimmed by 4 bases and V by 5 bases; bases with no gene match: 5. This CDR3 is 15 amino acids long.

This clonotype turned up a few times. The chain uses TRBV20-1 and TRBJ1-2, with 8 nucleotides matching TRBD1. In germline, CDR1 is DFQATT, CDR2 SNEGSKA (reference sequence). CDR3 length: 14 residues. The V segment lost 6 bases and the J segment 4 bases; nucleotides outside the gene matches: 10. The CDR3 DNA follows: TGCAGTGCACCGGACAGGGTGGAATCCTATGGCTACACCTTC. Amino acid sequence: CSAPDRVESYGYTF.

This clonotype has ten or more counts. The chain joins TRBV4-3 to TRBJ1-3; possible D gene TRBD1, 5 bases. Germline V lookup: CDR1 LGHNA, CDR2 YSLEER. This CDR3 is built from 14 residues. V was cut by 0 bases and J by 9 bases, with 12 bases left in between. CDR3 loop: CASSQDRLGATIYF. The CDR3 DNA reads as TGCGCCAGCAGCCAAGATAGGCTCGGGGCCACCATATATTTT.

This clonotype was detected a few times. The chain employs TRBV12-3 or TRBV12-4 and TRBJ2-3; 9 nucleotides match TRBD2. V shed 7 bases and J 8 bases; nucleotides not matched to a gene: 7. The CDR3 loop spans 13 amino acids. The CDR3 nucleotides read TGTGCCAGCACCCCGCGGGGGGGCGGTACGCAGTATTTT. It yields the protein CASTPRGGGTQYF.

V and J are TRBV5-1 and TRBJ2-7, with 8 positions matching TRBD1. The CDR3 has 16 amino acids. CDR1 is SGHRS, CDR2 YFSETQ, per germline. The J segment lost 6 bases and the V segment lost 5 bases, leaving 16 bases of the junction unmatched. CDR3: CASRNVNGQGVFEQYV. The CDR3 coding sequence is TGCGCCAGCAGGAACGTAAACGGACAGGGAGTTTTCGAGCAGTACGTC.

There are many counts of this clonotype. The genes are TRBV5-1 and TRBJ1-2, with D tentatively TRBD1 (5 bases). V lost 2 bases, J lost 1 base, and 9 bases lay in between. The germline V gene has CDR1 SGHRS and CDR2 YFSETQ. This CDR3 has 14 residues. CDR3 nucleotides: TGCGCCAGCAGCTTAACAGGAAGTAACTATGGCTACACCTTC. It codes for CASSLTGSNYGYTF.

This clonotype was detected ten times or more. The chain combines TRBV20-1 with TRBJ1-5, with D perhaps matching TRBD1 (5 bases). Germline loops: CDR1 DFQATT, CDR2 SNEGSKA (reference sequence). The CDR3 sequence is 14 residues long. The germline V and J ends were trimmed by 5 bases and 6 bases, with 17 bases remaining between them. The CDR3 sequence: CSAGKGRAGQPQHF. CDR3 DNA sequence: TGCAGTGCTGGGAAGGGCAGGGCTGGTCAGCCCCAGCATTTT.

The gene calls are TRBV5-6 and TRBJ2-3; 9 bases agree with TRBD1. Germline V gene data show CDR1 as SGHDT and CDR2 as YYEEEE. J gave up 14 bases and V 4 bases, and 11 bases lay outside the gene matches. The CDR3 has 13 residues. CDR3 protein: CASSVSRDRVRYF. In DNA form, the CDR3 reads TGTGCCAGCAGCGTATCCCGGGACAGGGTTAGGTATTTT.

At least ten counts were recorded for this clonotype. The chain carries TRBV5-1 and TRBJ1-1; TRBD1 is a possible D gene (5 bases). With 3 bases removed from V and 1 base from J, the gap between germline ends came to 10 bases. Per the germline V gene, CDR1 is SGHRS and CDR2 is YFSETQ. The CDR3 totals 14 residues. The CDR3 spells CASSSGGRNTEAFF. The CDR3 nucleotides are TGCGCCAGCAGCTCGGGGGGTCGGAACACTGAAGCTTTCTTT.

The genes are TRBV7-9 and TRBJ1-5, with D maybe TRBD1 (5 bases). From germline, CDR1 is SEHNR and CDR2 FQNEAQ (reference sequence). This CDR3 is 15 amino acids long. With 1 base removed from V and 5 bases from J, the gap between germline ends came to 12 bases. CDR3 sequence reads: CASSLGGNWDQPQHF. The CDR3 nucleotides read TGTGCCAGCAGCTTAGGGGGGAACTGGGATCAGCCCCAGCATTTT.

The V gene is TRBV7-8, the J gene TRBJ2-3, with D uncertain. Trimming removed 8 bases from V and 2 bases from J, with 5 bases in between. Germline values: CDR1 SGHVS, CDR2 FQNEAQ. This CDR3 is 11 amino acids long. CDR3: CASVTTDTQYF. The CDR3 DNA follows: TGTGCCAGCGTCACCACAGATACGCAGTATTTT.

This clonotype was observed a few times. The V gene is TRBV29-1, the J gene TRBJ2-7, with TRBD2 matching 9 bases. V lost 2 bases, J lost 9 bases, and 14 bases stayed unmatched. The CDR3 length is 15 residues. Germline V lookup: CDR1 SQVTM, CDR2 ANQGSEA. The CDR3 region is CSVEPAGGRSIRQYF. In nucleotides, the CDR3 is TGCAGCGTTGAACCAGCGGGGGGCAGATCGATTCGGCAGTACTTC.

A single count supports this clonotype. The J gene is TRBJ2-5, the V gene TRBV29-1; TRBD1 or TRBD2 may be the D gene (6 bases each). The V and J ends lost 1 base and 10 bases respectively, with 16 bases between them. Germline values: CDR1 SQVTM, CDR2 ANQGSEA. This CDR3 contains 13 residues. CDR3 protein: CSVEGTTPGVQYF. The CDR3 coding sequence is TGCAGCGTTGAAGGGACTACCCCAGGGGTCCAGTACTTC. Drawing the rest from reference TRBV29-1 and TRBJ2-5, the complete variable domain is SAVISQKPSRDICQRGTSLTIQCQVDSQVTMMFWYRQQPGQSLTLIATANQGSEATYESGFVIDKFPISRPNLTFSTLTVSNMSPEDSSIYLCSVEGTTPGVQYFGPGTRLLVL.

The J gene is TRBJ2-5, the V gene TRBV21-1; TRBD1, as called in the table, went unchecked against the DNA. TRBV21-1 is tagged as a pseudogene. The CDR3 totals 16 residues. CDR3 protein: CASSTHRKKGGETQYF. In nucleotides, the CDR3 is TGTGCCAGCAGCACGCACCGTAAGAAGGGGGGCGAGACCCAGTACTTC.